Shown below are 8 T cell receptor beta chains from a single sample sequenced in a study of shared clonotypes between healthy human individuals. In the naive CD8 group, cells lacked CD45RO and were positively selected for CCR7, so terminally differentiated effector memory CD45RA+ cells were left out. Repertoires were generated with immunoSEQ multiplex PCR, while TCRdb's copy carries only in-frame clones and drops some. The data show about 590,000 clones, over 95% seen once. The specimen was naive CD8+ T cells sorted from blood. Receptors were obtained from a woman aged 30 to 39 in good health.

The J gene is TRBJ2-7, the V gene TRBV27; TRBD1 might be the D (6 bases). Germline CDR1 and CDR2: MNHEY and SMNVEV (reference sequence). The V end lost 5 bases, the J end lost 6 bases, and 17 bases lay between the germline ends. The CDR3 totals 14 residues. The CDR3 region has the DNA TGTGCCAGCAGTACGTGGACAGAAAGGGGCGAGCAGTACTTC. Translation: CASSTWTERGEQYF.

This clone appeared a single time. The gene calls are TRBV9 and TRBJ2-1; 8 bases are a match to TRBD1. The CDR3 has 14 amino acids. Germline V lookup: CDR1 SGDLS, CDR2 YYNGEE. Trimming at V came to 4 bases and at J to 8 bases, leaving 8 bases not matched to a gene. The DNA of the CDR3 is TGTGCCAGCAGCTCGGACAGGGCCCAGGATGAGCAGTTCTTC. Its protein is CASSSDRAQDEQFF.

The CDR3 DNA follows: TGTGCCAGCAGCAGGGAGGCCATCCCGAATCAGCCCCAGCATTTT. Its protein is CASSREAIPNQPQHF. This rearrangement joins TRBV21-1 to TRBJ1-5. TRBV21-1 is given as a pseudogene. CDR3 length: 15 amino acids.

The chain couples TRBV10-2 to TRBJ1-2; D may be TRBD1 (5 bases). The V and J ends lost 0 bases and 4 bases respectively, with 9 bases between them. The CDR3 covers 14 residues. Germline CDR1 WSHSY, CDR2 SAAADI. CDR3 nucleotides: TGCGCCAGCAGTGAGTCTCAGGGCAGCTATGGCTACACCTTC. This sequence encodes CASSESQGSYGYTF.

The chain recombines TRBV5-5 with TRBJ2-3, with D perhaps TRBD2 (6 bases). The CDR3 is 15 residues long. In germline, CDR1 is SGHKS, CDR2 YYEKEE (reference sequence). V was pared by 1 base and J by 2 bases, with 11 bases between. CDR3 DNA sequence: TGTGCCAGCAGCTTGACTAGCTCGAACACAGATACGCAGTATTTT. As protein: CASSLTSSNTDTQYF. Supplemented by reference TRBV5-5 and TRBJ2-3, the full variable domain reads DAGVTQSPTHLIKTRGQQVTLRCSPISGHKSVSWYQQVLGQGPQFIFQYYEKEERGRGNFPDRFSARQFPNYSSELNVNALLLGDSALYLCASSLTSSNTDTQYFGPGTRLTVL.

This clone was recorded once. In nucleotides, the CDR3 is TGCGCCAGCAGGCCGGGACAGACTGACTACGAGCAGTACTTC. It codes for CASRPGQTDYEQYF. The rearrangement joins TRBV10-2 to TRBJ2-7; 7 bases agree with TRBD1. The CDR3 totals 14 residues. The J segment lost 3 bases and the V segment lost 6 bases, leaving 8 bases of the junction unmatched. Germline V gene sequence: CDR1 WSHSY, CDR2 SAAADI.

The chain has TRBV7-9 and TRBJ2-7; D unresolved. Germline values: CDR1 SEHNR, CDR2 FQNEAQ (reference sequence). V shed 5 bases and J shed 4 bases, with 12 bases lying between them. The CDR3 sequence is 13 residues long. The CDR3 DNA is TGTGCCAGCAGCCCATTACCCAGTTACGAGCAGTACTTC. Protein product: CASSPLPSYEQYF.

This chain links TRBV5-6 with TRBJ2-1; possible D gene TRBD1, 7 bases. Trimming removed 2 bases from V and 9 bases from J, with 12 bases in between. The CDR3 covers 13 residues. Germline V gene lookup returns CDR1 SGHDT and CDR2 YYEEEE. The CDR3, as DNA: TGTGCCAGCAGCTTCGCGGGACAGCCTGAGCAGTTCTTC. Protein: CASSFAGQPEQFF.